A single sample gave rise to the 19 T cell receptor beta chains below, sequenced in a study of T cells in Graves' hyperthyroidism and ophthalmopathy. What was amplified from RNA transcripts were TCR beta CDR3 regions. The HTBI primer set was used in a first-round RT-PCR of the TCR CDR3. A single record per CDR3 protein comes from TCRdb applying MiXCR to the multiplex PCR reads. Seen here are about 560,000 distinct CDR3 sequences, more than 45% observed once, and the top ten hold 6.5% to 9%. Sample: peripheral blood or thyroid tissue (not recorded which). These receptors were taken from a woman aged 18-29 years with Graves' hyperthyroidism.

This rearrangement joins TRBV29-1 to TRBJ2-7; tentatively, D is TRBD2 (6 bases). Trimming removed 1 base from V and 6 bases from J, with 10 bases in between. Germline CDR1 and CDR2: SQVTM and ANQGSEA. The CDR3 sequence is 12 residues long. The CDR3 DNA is TGCAGCGTTGAAGCGGGAGCTCGCGAGCAGTACTTC. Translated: CSVEAGAREQYF.

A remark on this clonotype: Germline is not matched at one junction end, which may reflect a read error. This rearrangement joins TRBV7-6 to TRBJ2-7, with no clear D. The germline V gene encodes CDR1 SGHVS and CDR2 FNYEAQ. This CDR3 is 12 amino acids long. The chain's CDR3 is CASSQDKREQYF. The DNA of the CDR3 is TGCGCCAGCAGCCAAGATAAGAGGGAGCAGTACTTC.

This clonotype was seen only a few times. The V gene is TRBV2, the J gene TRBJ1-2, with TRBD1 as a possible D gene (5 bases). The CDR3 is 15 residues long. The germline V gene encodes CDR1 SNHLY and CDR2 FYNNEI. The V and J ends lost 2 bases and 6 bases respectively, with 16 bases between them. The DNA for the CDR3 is TGTGCCAGCAGTGAATTCCGGGGGGGAACGGATGGCTACACCTTC. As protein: CASSEFRGGTDGYTF.

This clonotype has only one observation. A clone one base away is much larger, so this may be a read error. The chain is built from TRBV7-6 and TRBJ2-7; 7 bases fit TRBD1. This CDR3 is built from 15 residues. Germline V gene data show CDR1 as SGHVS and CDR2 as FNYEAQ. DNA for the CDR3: TGTGCCAGCAGCGCCGGGACAGCGATACCCTACGGGCAGTACTTC. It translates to CASSAGTAIPYGQYF.

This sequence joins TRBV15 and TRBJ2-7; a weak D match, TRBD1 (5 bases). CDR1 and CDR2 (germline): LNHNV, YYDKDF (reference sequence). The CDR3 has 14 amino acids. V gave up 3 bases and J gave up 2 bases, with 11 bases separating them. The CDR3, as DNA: TGTGCCACCAGCAGTTTCAGGGTAACCTACGAGCAGTACTTC. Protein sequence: CATSSFRVTYEQYF. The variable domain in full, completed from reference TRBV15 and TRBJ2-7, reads DAMVIQNPRYQVTQFGKPVTLSCSQTLNHNVMYWYQQKSSQAPKLLFHYYDKDFNNEADTPDNFQSRRPNTSFCFLDIRSPGLGDTAMYLCATSSFRVTYEQYFGPGTRLTVT.

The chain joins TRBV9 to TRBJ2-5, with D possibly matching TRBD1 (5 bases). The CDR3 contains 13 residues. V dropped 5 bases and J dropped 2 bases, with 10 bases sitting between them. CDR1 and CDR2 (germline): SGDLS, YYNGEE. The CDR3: CASRWGYQETQYF. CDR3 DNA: TGTGCCAGCAGATGGGGCTATCAAGAGACCCAGTACTTC. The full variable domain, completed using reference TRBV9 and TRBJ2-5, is DSGVTQTPKHLITATGQRVTLRCSPRSGDLSVYWYQQSLDQGLQFLIQYYNGEERAKGNILERFSAQQFPDLHSELNLSSLELGDSALYFCASRWGYQETQYFGPGTRLLVL.

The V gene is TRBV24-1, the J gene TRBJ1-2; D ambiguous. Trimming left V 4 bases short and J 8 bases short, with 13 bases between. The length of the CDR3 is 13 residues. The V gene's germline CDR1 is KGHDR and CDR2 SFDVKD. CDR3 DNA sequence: TGTGCCACCAGTGACCCCGGCAGTCTAGGCTACACCTTC. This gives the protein CATSDPGSLGYTF.

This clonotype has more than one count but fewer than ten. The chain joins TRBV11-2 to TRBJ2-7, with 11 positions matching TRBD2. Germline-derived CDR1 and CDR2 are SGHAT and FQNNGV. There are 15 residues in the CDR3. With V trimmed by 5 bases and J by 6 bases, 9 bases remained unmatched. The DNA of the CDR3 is TGTGCCAGCAGCCAGGAAACTAGCGGGAGCTTCGAGCAGTACTTC. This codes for CASSQETSGSFEQYF.

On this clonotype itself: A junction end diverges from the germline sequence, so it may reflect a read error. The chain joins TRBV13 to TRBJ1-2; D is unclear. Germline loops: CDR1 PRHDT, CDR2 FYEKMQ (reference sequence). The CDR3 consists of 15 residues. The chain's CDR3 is CASSQGNFREDGNTF. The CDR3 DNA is TGTGCCAGCAGCCAAGGGAATTTCCGGGAGGATGGCAACACCTTC.

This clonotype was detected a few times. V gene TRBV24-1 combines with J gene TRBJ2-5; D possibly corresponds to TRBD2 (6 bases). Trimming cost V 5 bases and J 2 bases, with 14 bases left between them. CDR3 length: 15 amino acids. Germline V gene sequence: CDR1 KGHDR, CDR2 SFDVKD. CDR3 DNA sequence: TGTGCCACCAGTGTGTTACGGGGGACTCAAGAGACCCAGTACTTC. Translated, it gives CATSVLRGTQETQYF.

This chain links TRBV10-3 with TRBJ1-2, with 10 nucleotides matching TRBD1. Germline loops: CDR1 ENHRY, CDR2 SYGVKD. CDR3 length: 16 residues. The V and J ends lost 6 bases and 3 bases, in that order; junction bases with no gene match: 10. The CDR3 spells CAIRGQAGTGDYGYTF. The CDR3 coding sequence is TGTGCCATCAGGGGACAAGCCGGGACAGGGGACTATGGCTACACCTTC.

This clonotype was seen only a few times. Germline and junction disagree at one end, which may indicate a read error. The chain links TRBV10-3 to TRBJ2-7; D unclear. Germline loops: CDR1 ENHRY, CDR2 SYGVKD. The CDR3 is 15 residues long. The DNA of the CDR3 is TGTGCCAGCAGTTACGTCTTCCTAGGATCTTACGAGCAGTACTTC. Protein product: CASSYVFLGSYEQYF.

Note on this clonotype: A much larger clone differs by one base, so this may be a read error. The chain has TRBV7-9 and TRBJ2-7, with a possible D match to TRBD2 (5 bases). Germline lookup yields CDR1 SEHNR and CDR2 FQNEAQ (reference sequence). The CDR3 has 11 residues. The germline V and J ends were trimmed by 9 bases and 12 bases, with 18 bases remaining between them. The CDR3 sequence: CASAGPGKRYF. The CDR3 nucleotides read TGTGCCAGTGCGGGCCCTGGGAAGCGGTACTTC.

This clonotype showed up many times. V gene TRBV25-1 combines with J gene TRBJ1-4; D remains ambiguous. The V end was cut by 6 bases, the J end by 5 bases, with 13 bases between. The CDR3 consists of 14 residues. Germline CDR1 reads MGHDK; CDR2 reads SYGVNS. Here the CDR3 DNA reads TGTGCCAGCAGCTTAGACCGAGGGAATGAAAAACTGTTTTTT. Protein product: CASSLDRGNEKLFF.

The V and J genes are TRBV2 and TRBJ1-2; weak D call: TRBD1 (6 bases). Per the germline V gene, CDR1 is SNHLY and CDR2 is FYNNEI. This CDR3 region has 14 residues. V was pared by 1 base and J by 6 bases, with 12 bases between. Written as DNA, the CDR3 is TGTGCCAGCAGTGAAGTGGGGCGACAGGATGGCTACACCTTC. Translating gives CASSEVGRQDGYTF.

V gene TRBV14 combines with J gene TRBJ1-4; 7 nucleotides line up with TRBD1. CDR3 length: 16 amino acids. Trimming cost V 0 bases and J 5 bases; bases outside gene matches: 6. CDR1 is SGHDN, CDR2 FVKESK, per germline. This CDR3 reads CASSQDWGTANEKLFF. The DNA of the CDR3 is TGTGCCAGCAGCCAAGATTGGGGGACAGCAAATGAAAAACTGTTTTTT.

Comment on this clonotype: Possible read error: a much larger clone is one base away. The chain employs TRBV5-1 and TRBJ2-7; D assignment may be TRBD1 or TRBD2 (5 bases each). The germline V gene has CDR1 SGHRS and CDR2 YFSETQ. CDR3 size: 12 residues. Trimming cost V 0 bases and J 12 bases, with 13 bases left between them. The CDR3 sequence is CASSLEGRRRYF. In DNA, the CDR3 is TGCGCCAGCAGCTTGGAGGGACGGCGGCGGTACTTC.

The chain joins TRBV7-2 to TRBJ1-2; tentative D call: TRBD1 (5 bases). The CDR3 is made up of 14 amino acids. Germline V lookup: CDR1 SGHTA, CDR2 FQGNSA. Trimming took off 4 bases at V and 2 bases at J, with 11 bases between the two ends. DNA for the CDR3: TGTGCCAGCAGCTCCCGGGGCCCCAACTATGGCTACACCTTC. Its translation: CASSSRGPNYGYTF.

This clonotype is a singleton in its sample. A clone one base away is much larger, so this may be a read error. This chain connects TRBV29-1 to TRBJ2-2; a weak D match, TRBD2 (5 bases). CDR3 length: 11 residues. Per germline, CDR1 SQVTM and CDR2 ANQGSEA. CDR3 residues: CSALYTGELVF. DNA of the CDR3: TGCAGCGCCCTTTACACCGGGGAGCTGGTTTTT.